These 22 T cell receptor beta chains originate from one sample sequenced in a study of T-cell memory formation after mild COVID-19. TCRdb re-analysed the 5' RACE reads in MiXCR, keeping a single row per CDR3 protein. The table lists over 150,000 distinct CDR3 sequences, about an eighth of them singletons. Sequences were obtained from PBMCs or a T cell subset sorted from them (not recorded which). These receptors originate from a man between 18 and 35 years old who had mild COVID-19 (a few samples of this study predate the infection). Cell type and time point are not known.

V and J are TRBV27 and TRBJ1-2; tentatively, D is TRBD1 (6 bases). In germline, CDR1 is MNHEY, CDR2 SMNVEV (reference sequence). CDR3 size: 17 residues. V shed 8 bases and J shed 8 bases, with 30 bases lying between them. In DNA, the CDR3 is TGTGCCAGCGGCCCGGCGAGGGGGAGGCGTCCCGAGGGCGGCTACACCTTC. Translation gives CASGPARGRRPEGGYTF.

Ten or more counts support this clonotype. The V call is TRBV7-2, the J call TRBJ1-1; no firm D call. Germline V gives CDR1 SGHTA, CDR2 FQGNSA. Trimming shortened V by 3 bases and J by 5 bases, and 4 bases separated the two germline ends. CDR3 length: 11 residues. CDR3 coding DNA: TGTGCCAGCAGCTTGCGGACTGAAGCTTTCTTT. Translating gives CASSLRTEAFF.

This chain joins TRBV11-2 and TRBJ2-2; 7 bases fit TRBD2. This CDR3 spans 19 amino acids. J was trimmed by 1 base and V by 4 bases; bases with no gene match: 15. Germline V CDR1 and CDR2: SGHAT, FQNNGV. The CDR3 sequence is CASSSPFTLGTMNTGELFF. The CDR3 DNA is TGTGCCAGCAGCTCCCCTTTTACGCTAGGGACTATGAACACCGGGGAGCTGTTTTTT.

This clonotype has a handful of counts. The chain carries TRBV5-1 and TRBJ2-3; 15 bases are a match to TRBD2. Trimming cost V 4 bases and J 8 bases; bases outside gene matches: 5. The CDR3 is 15 amino acids. Germline CDR1 is SGHRS and CDR2 is YFSETQ. CDR3 DNA sequence: TGCGCCAGCAGCGGGGGACTAGCGGGGGGCGCTACGCAGTATTTT. Its protein is CASSGGLAGGATQYF.

This chain uses TRBV5-1 with TRBJ1-2; D remains ambiguous. V was clipped by 3 bases and J by 0 bases, with 12 bases between them. The CDR3 is 15 amino acids. The germline CDR1 and CDR2 sequences are SGHRS and YFSETQ. The CDR3 loop reads CASSSTTAPNYGYTF. The DNA for the CDR3 is TGCGCCAGCAGCTCTACAACCGCCCCTAACTATGGCTACACCTTC.

The chain employs TRBV6-6 and TRBJ1-5; 9 bases are shared with TRBD1. V shed 8 bases, J shed 7 bases, and the junction held 6 bases outside the gene matches. The V gene's germline CDR1 is MNHNY and CDR2 SVGAGI (reference sequence). The length of the CDR3 is 13 residues. CDR3 protein: CASGQGLDQPQHF. CDR3 DNA sequence: TGTGCCAGCGGACAGGGGTTAGACCAGCCCCAGCATTTT.

The chain joins TRBV4-1 to TRBJ2-2; 11 positions agree with TRBD1. The CDR3 has 18 amino acids. CDR1 and CDR2 (germline): MGHRA, YSYEKL. Trimming at V came to 4 bases and at J to 6 bases, leaving 13 bases not matched to a gene. Here the CDR3 reads CASSLYPAGQGASGELFF. The CDR3 DNA reads TGCGCCAGCAGCCTTTATCCGGCCGGACAGGGGGCTTCCGGGGAGCTGTTTTTT.

The J gene is TRBJ1-2, the V gene TRBV20-1; 7 bases match TRBD1. The CDR3 length is 12 residues. Germline assignment: CDR1 DFQATT and CDR2 SNEGSKA (reference sequence). With 6 bases clipped from V and 4 bases from J, the junction kept 5 bases outside the gene matches. The CDR3 DNA follows: TGCAGTGCCCAGCGACAGGGCTATGGCTACACCTTC. It is translated as CSAQRQGYGYTF.

The chain couples TRBV28 to TRBJ1-5, with TRBD1 matching over 9 bases. From germline, CDR1 is MDHEN and CDR2 SYDVKM. V lost 2 bases, J lost 6 bases, and 8 bases stayed unmatched. The CDR3 extends over 16 amino acids. The CDR3 region is CASSLLWGQGRQPQHF. The CDR3 nucleotides are TGTGCCAGCAGTTTACTCTGGGGACAGGGACGTCAGCCCCAGCATTTT.

This clonotype occurred a few times. This chain links TRBV7-9 with TRBJ2-7; 10 bases are shared with TRBD1. J lost 6 bases, V lost 4 bases, and 6 bases had no gene match. CDR3 length: 14 amino acids. Germline V gives CDR1 SEHNR, CDR2 FQNEAQ (reference sequence). DNA of the CDR3: TGTGCCAGCAGCTCGGGACAGGGGTTCGGCGAGCAGTACGTC. Its translation is CASSSGQGFGEQYV.

This chain connects TRBV7-2 to TRBJ2-3; D gene unclear. V gave up 4 bases and J gave up 2 bases, with 7 bases separating them. Germline lookup yields CDR1 SGHTA and CDR2 FQGNSA. The CDR3 extends over 13 amino acids. The DNA of the CDR3 is TGTGCCAGCAGCTCATCTACCACAGATACGCAGTATTTT. Its protein product is CASSSSTTDTQYF.

This chain joins TRBV7-2 and TRBJ2-2, with D tentatively TRBD1 (5 bases). Germline V CDR1 and CDR2: SGHTA, FQGNSA. This CDR3 has 17 residues. The germline V and J ends were trimmed by 1 base and 6 bases, with 18 bases remaining between them. The CDR3 loop is CASSLVRQSGVAGELFF. DNA of the CDR3: TGTGCCAGCAGCTTAGTCCGACAGTCGGGTGTGGCCGGGGAGCTGTTTTTT. Full variable domain (remainder filled in from reference TRBV7-2 and TRBJ2-2): GAGVSQSPSNKVTEKGKDVELRCDPISGHTALYWYRQSLGQGLEFLIYFQGNSAPDKSGLPSDRFSAERTGGSVSTLTIQRTQQEDSAVYLCASSLVRQSGVAGELFFGEGSRLTVL.

This clonotype was counted ten times or more. V and J are TRBV5-1 and TRBJ2-7; tentatively, D is TRBD1 (6 bases). V was pared by 0 bases and J by 3 bases, with 7 bases between. From germline, CDR1 is SGHRS and CDR2 YFSETQ. The CDR3 contains 13 residues. CDR3 in amino acids: CASSLEQGYEQYF. The CDR3 DNA sequence: TGCGCCAGCAGCTTGGAACAGGGCTACGAGCAGTACTTC.

This chain joins TRBV7-7 and TRBJ2-5; TRBD2 aligns across 14 bases. Germline lookup yields CDR1 SSHAT and CDR2 FNYEAQ (reference sequence). V lost 5 bases to trimming and J lost 5 bases; unmatched junction nucleotides: 10. The CDR3 runs 17 residues. CDR3 protein: CASSPARLAGGLETQYF. The CDR3 bases are TGTGCCAGCAGCCCAGCGAGACTAGCGGGGGGGTTGGAGACCCAGTACTTC. The whole variable domain, remainder taken from reference TRBV7-7 and TRBJ2-5, is GAGVSQSPRYKVTKRGQDVTLRCDPISSHATLYWYQQALGQGPEFLTYFNYEAQPDKSGLPSDRFSAERPEGSISTLTIQRTEQRDSAMYRCASSPARLAGGLETQYFGPGTRLLVL.

This clonotype was detected only a few times. The V and J genes are TRBV6-5 and TRBJ2-3; 7 bases fit TRBD1. The V gene's germline CDR1 is MNHEY and CDR2 SVGAGI. With V trimmed by 7 bases and J by 4 bases, 8 bases remained unmatched. The CDR3 runs to 14 residues. The CDR3 DNA reads as TGTGCCAGCAAACAGACAGGGTATTCAGATACGCAGTATTTT. Its protein is CASKQTGYSDTQYF.

In its sample, this clonotype was seen a few times. The chain combines TRBV20-1 with TRBJ2-6, with D possibly matching TRBD2 (6 bases). In germline, CDR1 is DFQATT, CDR2 SNEGSKA (reference sequence). The CDR3 has 14 residues. With 3 bases removed from V and 1 base from J, the gap between germline ends came to 7 bases. The CDR3 bases are TGCAGTGCTAGGCGGGGATCTGGGGCCAACGTCCTGACTTTC. As protein: CSARRGSGANVLTF.

The V and J genes are TRBV5-6 and TRBJ2-7, with D perhaps TRBD1 (6 bases). With 2 bases removed from V and 3 bases from J, the gap between germline ends came to 12 bases. The CDR3 is 14 residues long. CDR1 is SGHDT and CDR2 is YYEEEE in the germline V gene. The CDR3 here is CASSFGGRGYEQYV. The CDR3 DNA sequence: TGTGCCAGCAGCTTTGGGGGCAGGGGCTACGAGCAGTACGTC.

J is TRBJ2-3 and V is TRBV24-1, with D tentatively TRBD2 (6 bases). Trimming cost V 1 base and J 6 bases, with 10 bases left between them. The CDR3 has 14 residues. Germline values: CDR1 KGHDR, CDR2 SFDVKD. The CDR3 loop is CATSDFGGADTQYF. The CDR3 nucleotides read TGTGCCACCAGTGATTTCGGGGGAGCCGATACGCAGTATTTT.

This clonotype was counted between two and nine times. This chain links TRBV20-1 with TRBJ2-1; D is unresolved. The length of the CDR3 is 10 residues. Per the germline V gene, CDR1 is DFQATT and CDR2 is SNEGSKA (reference sequence). V was trimmed by 3 bases and J by 10 bases, leaving 7 bases between them. The CDR3 reads CSASRPEQFF. CDR3 nucleotide sequence: TGCAGTGCTAGCCGTCCGGAGCAGTTCTTC.

The chain uses TRBV10-2 and TRBJ1-6; TRBD1 matches 11 bases. V lost 6 bases and J lost 11; bases outside the gene matches: 9. The CDR3 loop spans 15 amino acids. The germline V gene encodes CDR1 WSHSY and CDR2 SAAADI. The CDR3, as DNA: TGCGCCAGCAGCCAGAGGACAGGGGGCGTACCACCCCTCCACTTT. Translating gives CASSQRTGGVPPLHF.

The chain couples TRBV2 to TRBJ1-2; 9 positions agree with TRBD1. The CDR3 is made up of 13 amino acids. Germline V gene data show CDR1 as SNHLY and CDR2 as FYNNEI. V shed 6 bases and J 13 bases; nucleotides not matched to a gene: 12. The CDR3 nucleotides are TGTGCCAGCAGCGGGACAGGGCGCACACGGGTCACCTTC. It yields the protein CASSGTGRTRVTF.

This clonotype was observed a handful of times. The chain has TRBV20-1 and TRBJ1-5, with a tentative D call TRBD1 (6 bases). This CDR3 spans 14 amino acids. The germline CDR1 and CDR2 sequences are DFQATT and SNEGSKA (reference sequence). Trimming took off 1 base at V and 5 bases at J, with 12 bases between the two ends. DNA of the CDR3: TGCAGTGCTAGAGGGGTAGGGGGGTATCAGCCCCAGCATTTT. It codes for CSARGVGGYQPQHF.